These 12 T cell receptor beta chains share one sample of origin, sequenced in a study of T-cell reconstitution after alpha-beta-depleted transplantation in children. A library of TCRbeta sequences, prepared with unique molecular identifiers, was generated. TCRdb itself ran the PCR reads through MiXCR, one entry per CDR3 protein. The sample comprises about 980,000 distinct CDR3 sequences, about 31% of which are singletons, and 28% rests with the top ten. The source material was PBMCs, mostly from graft donor cells, sampled 360 days after TCRalphabeta/CD19-depleted stem cell transplant. The receptors here all came from a boy less than two years old who had a stem cell transplant for SCID, so the T cells may come from the graft donor.

This clonotype has at least ten counts. This sequence joins TRBV2 and TRBJ2-7; perhaps TRBD1 as D (5 bases). The V and J ends lost 5 bases and 0 bases respectively, with 20 bases between them. Germline V gene lookup returns CDR1 SNHLY and CDR2 FYNNEI. This CDR3 spans 17 amino acids. This CDR3 reads CASSPWVVTDPSYEQYF. Written as DNA, the CDR3 is TGTGCCAGCAGTCCCTGGGTCGTGACAGACCCCTCCTACGAGCAGTACTTC. The complete variable domain, with remaining parts taken from reference TRBV2 and TRBJ2-7, reads EPEVTQTPSHQVTQMGQEVILRCVPISNHLYFYWYRQILGQKVEFLVSFYNNEISEKSEIFDDQFSVERPDGSNFTLKIRSTKLEDSAMYFCASSPWVVTDPSYEQYFGPGTRLTVT.

This clonotype was counted between two and nine times. This sequence joins TRBV9 and TRBJ1-3, with TRBD1 matching over 8 bases. The CDR3 runs 14 residues. Per germline, CDR1 SGDLS and CDR2 YYNGEE. The V and J ends lost 0 bases and 10 bases, in that order; junction bases with no gene match: 6. CDR3 coding DNA: TGTGCCAGCAGCGTAGGACAGGGGAGGACTACCATATATTTT. Its protein product is CASSVGQGRTTIYF.

The genes are TRBV6-5 and TRBJ2-3; 8 bases are shared with TRBD2. J was trimmed by 2 bases and V by 4 bases; bases with no gene match: 5. The CDR3 contains 15 residues. Germline V lookup: CDR1 MNHEY, CDR2 SVGAGI. In nucleotides, the CDR3 is TGTGCCAGCAGTTCCCTAGCGGGCATCACAGATACGCAGTATTTT. Protein: CASSSLAGITDTQYF.

This clonotype was found a few times. V and J are TRBV11-1 and TRBJ2-3, with D perhaps TRBD1 (6 bases). The CDR3 consists of 14 residues. CDR1 SGHAT and CDR2 FQDESV come from the germline V gene (reference sequence). With 3 bases removed from V and 6 bases from J, the gap between germline ends came to 13 bases. In DNA, the CDR3 is TGTGCCAGCAGCTTCCGCAGGGGTTGGGATACGCAGTATTTT. Encoded protein: CASSFRRGWDTQYF.

This clonotype was detected a few times. The chain recombines TRBV7-2 with TRBJ2-5; D is perhaps TRBD1 (5 bases). V was shortened by 0 bases and J by 4 bases, with 15 bases between the two germline ends. CDR1 is SGHTA and CDR2 is FQGNSA in the germline V gene. The CDR3 runs 16 residues. CDR3 region: CASSLARAPQGETQYF. The CDR3 DNA is TGTGCCAGCAGCTTAGCTCGCGCTCCCCAGGGAGAGACCCAGTACTTC.

This clonotype came up a few times. V gene TRBV10-2 combines with J gene TRBJ1-1, with 9 bases matching TRBD1. Germline lookup yields CDR1 WSHSY and CDR2 SAAADI. V lost 6 bases and J lost 5; bases outside the gene matches: 13. The CDR3 is made up of 16 amino acids. The CDR3 loop reads CASRGDRETRWTEAFF. CDR3 DNA sequence: TGCGCCAGCAGGGGGGACAGGGAGACGAGATGGACTGAAGCTTTCTTT.

The chain joins TRBV4-2 to TRBJ1-1; a possible D gene is TRBD1 (5 bases). The CDR3 is made up of 15 amino acids. Germline V lookup: CDR1 LGHNA, CDR2 YNFKEQ. Trimming shortened V by 0 bases and J by 4 bases, and 12 bases separated the two germline ends. The chain's CDR3 is CASSQDRAPSTEAFF. The CDR3 nucleotides read TGTGCCAGCAGCCAAGACAGGGCCCCGAGCACTGAAGCTTTCTTT.

This clonotype was seen more than once but under ten times. The chain combines TRBV20-1 with TRBJ1-1; 8 nucleotides align to TRBD1. The CDR3 covers 16 residues. V lost 0 bases and J lost 4; bases outside the gene matches: 10. CDR1 DFQATT and CDR2 SNEGSKA come from the germline V gene (reference sequence). CDR3 loop: CSARDFQGAGGTEAFF. The CDR3 nucleotides are TGCAGTGCTAGAGATTTCCAGGGGGCCGGGGGCACTGAAGCTTTCTTT.

This clonotype appeared a few times. The chain joins TRBV4-1 to TRBJ1-1; D ambiguous. CDR3 length: 13 amino acids. Trimming removed 3 bases from V and 4 bases from J, with 9 bases in between. Germline V gene lookup returns CDR1 MGHRA and CDR2 YSYEKL. Here the CDR3 DNA reads TGCGCCAGCAGCCACCGAAAGGGCACTGAAGCTTTCTTT. This encodes CASSHRKGTEAFF.

This clonotype was seen a handful of times. The V and J genes are TRBV4-1 and TRBJ2-2; D is unresolved. Germline CDR1 reads MGHRA; CDR2 reads YSYEKL. Trimming took off 5 bases at V and 7 bases at J, with 8 bases between the two ends. The CDR3 sequence is 12 residues long. The CDR3 sequence: CASSYRGGELFF. CDR3 in DNA: TGCGCCAGCAGCTACCGAGGCGGGGAGCTGTTTTTT.

The chain recombines TRBV11-1 with TRBJ2-7; D gene unclear. The length of the CDR3 is 12 residues. V lost 6 bases and J lost 3, with 9 bases in between. The germline CDR1 and CDR2 sequences are SGHAT and FQDESV (reference sequence). The CDR3 coding sequence is TGTGCCAGCAGTCAGCTGTTCTACGAGCAGTACTTC. Its translation: CASSQLFYEQYF. Based on the CDR3 plus reference TRBV11-1 and TRBJ2-7, the full variable domain is EAEVAQSPRYKITEKSQAVAFWCDPISGHATLYWYRQILGQGPELLVQFQDESVVDDSQLPKDRFSAERLKGVDSTLKIQPAELGDSAMYLCASSQLFYEQYFGPGTRLTVT.

This clonotype appeared a few times. This rearrangement joins TRBV20-1 to TRBJ1-5; D gene uncertain. Germline lookup yields CDR1 DFQATT and CDR2 SNEGSKA (reference sequence). Trimming stripped 0 bases from V and 12 bases from J, with 9 bases between. The CDR3 totals 11 residues. CDR3 sequence reads: CSARDSKGQHF. The CDR3 DNA reads TGCAGTGCTAGAGACTCTAAGGGCCAGCATTTT.